The rows below give T cell receptor beta chains drawn from one sample of a study of PD-L1 blockade in urothelial cancer. Sequencing was performed with immunoSEQ multiplex PCR; in TCRdb, only in-frame clones are kept and a portion is missing. In the table there are tens of thousands of clones, more than 85% of which are singletons. The sample here was PBMCs, taken around atezolizumab (anti-PD-L1) treatment. The source of these receptors is a man in his fifties or sixties with urothelial cancer. Both conserved end residues are part of each CDR3. The D gene is left open where the match is weak. Clone size, where shown, is once, few, many, or a class for clones that have expanded.

V gene,clone size,J gene,D gene,CDR3 DNA,CDR3 protein
TRBV5-8,NA,TRBJ2-3,NA,TGTGCCAGCAGTTACCGGAGGTTGAGCACAGATACGCAGTATTTT,CASSYRRLSTDTQYF
TRBV5-6,NA,TRBJ1-1,TRBD1,TGTGCCAGCAGCTTGCAAGACAGGGGGACTGAAGCTTTCTTT,CASSLQDRGTEAFF
TRBV27,NA,TRBJ1-5,NA,TGTGCCAGCAGTTTAAATGGCGGAGACTCCGGAAGGAATCAGCCCCAGCATTTT,CASSLNGGDSGRNQPQHF
TRBV27,NA,TRBJ1-2,NA,TGTGCCAGCAGTTTCCTGACAGACTATGGCTACACCTTC,CASSFLTDYGYTF
TRBV7-2,NA,TRBJ2-7,TRBD2,TGTGCCAGCAGCGTCGGGACTAGCTACGAGCAGTACTTC,CASSVGTSYEQYF
TRBV15,NA,TRBJ1-1,NA,TGTGCCACCAGCAGATCCGCCGGGGCTGAAGCTTTCTTT,CATSRSAGAEAFF
TRBV7-2,NA,TRBJ1-3,TRBD1,TGTGCCAGCAGCTTGGGGGACAGCTCTGGAAACACCATATATTTT,CASSLGDSSGNTIYF
TRBV11-2,NA,TRBJ1-3,TRBD1,TGTGCCAGCAGCTCCCGGGACAGTGGAAACACCATATATTTT,CASSSRDSGNTIYF
TRBV7-9,NA,TRBJ1-6,NA,TGTGCCAGCAGCCCCCCAGGGGTAAAGGATAATTCACCCCTCCACTTT,CASSPPGVKDNSPLHF
TRBV30,NA,TRBJ2-7,NA,TGTGCCTGGAGTGTAGGCCGGAGGGACGACGAGCAGTACTTC,CAWSVGRRDDEQYF
TRBV5-1,NA,TRBJ1-4,NA,TGCGCCAGCAGCCCCGGAGCAACTAATGAAAAACTGTTTTTT,CASSPGATNEKLFF
TRBV7-1,NA,TRBJ2-6,NA,TGTGCCAGCAGCCAATCGCAAGGACAAAGTCGGGCCAACGTCCTGACTTTC,CASSQSQGQSRANVLTF
TRBV9,NA,TRBJ2-3,TRBD2,TGTGCCAGCAGCGTCCTTAGCGGGGGGAGCCCAGATACGCAGTATTTT,CASSVLSGGSPDTQYF
TRBV28,NA,TRBJ2-5,TRBD1,TGTGCCAGCAGGAGGGGGCGGGAGACCCAGTACTTC,CASRRGRETQYF
TRBV11-2,NA,TRBJ2-2,TRBD2,TGTGCCAGCTTGCGGGGGGGCACCGGGGAGCTGTTTTTT,CASLRGGTGELFF
TRBV5-5,NA,TRBJ2-7,TRBD1,TGTGCCAGCAGCCCACAGGGGCTTTATACCTACGAGCAGTACTTC,CASSPQGLYTYEQYF
TRBV5-1,NA,TRBJ2-5,TRBD2,TGCGCCAGCAGCCCAGGATGGGGCTCCGGGACTAGCGGGAGTAGGACGGGAAAGACCCAGTACTTC,CASSPGWGSGTSGSRTGKTQYF
TRBV7-7,NA,TRBJ2-3,TRBD2,TGTGCTAGCAGCCGTAGCGGGAATGTCGATACGCAGTATTTT,CASSRSGNVDTQYF
TRBV25-1,once,TRBJ1-1,NA,TGTGCCAGCAGTGTCCTGGGAGGGGTCACTGAAGCTTTCTTT,CASSVLGGVTEAFF
TRBV28,NA,TRBJ1-2,NA,TGTGCCAGCGGGGGACTCCAATCCCTCTATGGCTACACCTTC,CASGGLQSLYGYTF
TRBV7-2,NA,TRBJ1-2,TRBD1,TGTGCCAGCAGCTCGGGACAGGGGGACTATGGCTACACCTTC,CASSSGQGDYGYTF
TRBV5-4,once,TRBJ2-1,TRBD1,TGTGCCAGCAGCTTGTCGGGACAGGAGCAGTTCTTC,CASSLSGQEQFF
TRBV7-8,NA,TRBJ2-7,NA,TGTGCCAGCAGCCTTCCGGGGGTTCCCTACGAGCAGTACTTC,CASSLPGVPYEQYF
TRBV7-3,NA,TRBJ2-2,NA,TGTGCCAGCAGCCAGGGATTGAACACCGGGGAGCTGTTTTTT,CASSQGLNTGELFF
TRBV5-1,NA,TRBJ2-1,TRBD1,TGCGCCAGCAGCTTGGGACAGGGGTGGGATGAGCAGTTCTTC,CASSLGQGWDEQFF
TRBV5-6,NA,TRBJ1-2,TRBD1,TGTGCCAGCAGCTTGGTAGGGGGCAATGGCTACACCTTC,CASSLVGGNGYTF
TRBV7-8,NA,TRBJ2-1,NA,TGTGCCAGCTTGGCGGAAAGCTCCTACAATGAGCAGTTCTTC,CASLAESSYNEQFF
TRBV9,medium-sized,TRBJ1-5,NA,TGTGCCAGCAGCGTAGGCGGGCCCAATCAGCCCCAGCATTTT,CASSVGGPNQPQHF
TRBV5-3,NA,TRBJ2-3,NA,TGTGCCAGAAGCAGGTCCAGGGGGGATCTAGATACGCAGTATTTT,CARSRSRGDLDTQYF
TRBV5-1,NA,TRBJ2-5,TRBD2,TGCGCCAGCAGCTTGGGGGCTAGCGGGACCCAAGAGACCCAGTACTTC,CASSLGASGTQETQYF
TRBV10-3,NA,TRBJ1-1,NA,TGTGCCATCAGGGATTCGGGGGGGACTGAAGCTTTCTTT,CAIRDSGGTEAFF
TRBV2,few,TRBJ1-4,TRBD1,TGTGCCAGCTCCGACAGGGGCTATAATGAAAAACTGTTTTTT,CASSDRGYNEKLFF
TRBV7-9,few,TRBJ1-5,TRBD1,TGTGCCAGCAGCCGGACAGGGAGCAATCAGCCCCAGCATTTT,CASSRTGSNQPQHF
TRBV4-3,NA,TRBJ2-2,TRBD1,TGCGCCAGCAGCTTCGACAGGGTTTACACCGGGGAGCTGTTTTTT,CASSFDRVYTGELFF
TRBV27,NA,TRBJ2-3,TRBD2,TGTGCCAGCAGTTTCAAAGGACTAGCGGGAAGGAGAGGATTTAGAGATACGCAGTATTTT,CASSFKGLAGRRGFRDTQYF
TRBV6-6,NA,TRBJ2-7,NA,TGTGCCAGCAGTTCCATTGGGGCGTCCGAGCAGTACTTC,CASSSIGASEQYF
TRBV5-1,NA,TRBJ1-4,NA,TGCGCCAGCAGCTTCGGGGGGCGCAAGGGAAAACTGTTTTTT,CASSFGGRKGKLFF
TRBV5-6,NA,TRBJ1-2,NA,TGTGCCAGCACCGCGACCAGGCCTGACTATGGCTACACCTTC,CASTATRPDYGYTF
TRBV28,NA,TRBJ2-7,NA,TGTGCCAGCAGTCTACCGACTCCCTCCTACGAGCAGTACTTC,CASSLPTPSYEQYF
TRBV6-1,NA,TRBJ2-7,TRBD1,TGTGCCAGCAAATTGGAGTACCAGGGGGCGGTCGAGCAGTACTTC,CASKLEYQGAVEQYF
TRBV4-1,NA,TRBJ2-5,NA,TGCGCCAGCAGCCAAGTCGGGACTTTAAAAGAGACCCAGTACTTC,CASSQVGTLKETQYF
TRBV19,NA,TRBJ1-1,NA,TGTGCCAGTAGTATAGGAGGGGGCACTGAAGCTTTCTTT,CASSIGGGTEAFF
TRBV11-2,NA,TRBJ2-3,TRBD2,TGTGCCAGCAGCCAAGGGACTAGCGGCACAGATACGCAGTATTTT,CASSQGTSGTDTQYF
TRBV28,NA,TRBJ1-1,TRBD1,TGTGCCAGCAGTTTATGGGACAGGGGGAACACTGAAGCTTTCTTT,CASSLWDRGNTEAFF
TRBV28,NA,TRBJ2-5,TRBD1,TGTGCCAGCAGCTCCGGGACAGGGGCAAGGGTAGAGACCCAGTACTTC,CASSSGTGARVETQYF
TRBV28,NA,TRBJ1-4,NA,TGTGCCAGCACCGCAGGAGGGGCAACTAATGAAAAACTGTTTTTT,CASTAGGATNEKLFF
TRBV13,NA,TRBJ2-2,TRBD1,TGTGCCAGCAGCCTAGGACAGGGTTTATACACCGGGGAGCTGTTTTTT,CASSLGQGLYTGELFF
TRBV6-5,NA,TRBJ2-7,TRBD2,TGTGCCAGCAGCTCACTAGCGGACACCTACGAGCAGTACTTC,CASSSLADTYEQYF
TRBV7-2,NA,TRBJ1-2,TRBD1,TGTGCCAGCAGCTTAGAGGGACAGGGGGCTTTTGGCTACACCTTC,CASSLEGQGAFGYTF
TRBV6-6,NA,TRBJ1-1,NA,TGTGCCAGCACCCCCGTGCACGGAGCAATGAACACTGAAGCTTTCTTT,CASTPVHGAMNTEAFF
TRBV30,once,TRBJ2-1,NA,TGTGCCTGGAGTGGGGGGGTTTTAGAGAATGAGCAGTTCTTC,CAWSGGVLENEQFF
TRBV7-9,NA,TRBJ1-4,TRBD1,TGTGCCAGCAGCTGGGACAGTGATGAAAAACTGTTTTTT,CASSWDSDEKLFF
TRBV5-1,NA,TRBJ2-1,NA,TGCGCCAGCAGCTTGGCGAATGAGCAGTTCTTC,CASSLANEQFF
TRBV7-3,NA,TRBJ2-2,TRBD2,TGTGCCAGCAGCTTCGCGGACTCGCGGGGGACCGGGGAGCTGTTTTTT,CASSFADSRGTGELFF
TRBV10-3,NA,TRBJ2-2,NA,TGTGCCATCAGGGAGAGTGGCCTCATCTCCGGGGAGCTGTTTTTT,CAIRESGLISGELFF
TRBV19,NA,TRBJ1-5,NA,TGTGCCAGTAGTACGGGTCTAGTACAGCATTTT,CASSTGLVQHF
TRBV6-1,NA,TRBJ2-2,TRBD2,TGTGCCAGCAGTGCGGGACTAGCGGGTACCGGGGAGCTGTTTTTT,CASSAGLAGTGELFF
TRBV7-8,NA,TRBJ2-1,TRBD2,TGTGCCTCAGCTTACGGGGGGGGGCCTTTCAATGAGCAGTTCTTC,CASAYGGGPFNEQFF